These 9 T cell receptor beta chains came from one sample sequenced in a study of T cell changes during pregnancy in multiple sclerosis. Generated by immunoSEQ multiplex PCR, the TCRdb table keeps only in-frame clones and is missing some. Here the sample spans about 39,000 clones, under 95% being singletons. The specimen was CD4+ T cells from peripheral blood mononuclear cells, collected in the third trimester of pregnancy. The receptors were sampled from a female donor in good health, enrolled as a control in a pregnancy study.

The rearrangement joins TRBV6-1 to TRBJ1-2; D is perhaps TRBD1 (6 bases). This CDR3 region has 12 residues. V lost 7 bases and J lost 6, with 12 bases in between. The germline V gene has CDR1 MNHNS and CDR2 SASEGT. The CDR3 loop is CASTTGKDGYTF. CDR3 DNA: TGTGCCAGCACGACAGGCAAAGATGGCTACACCTTC.

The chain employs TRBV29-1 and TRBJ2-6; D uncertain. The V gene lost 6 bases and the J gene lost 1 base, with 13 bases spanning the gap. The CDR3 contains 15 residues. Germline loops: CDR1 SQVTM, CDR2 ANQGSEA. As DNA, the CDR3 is TGCAGCGTCTCTCTAACGAGTTCTGGGGCCAACGTCCTGACTTTC. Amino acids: CSVSLTSSGANVLTF.

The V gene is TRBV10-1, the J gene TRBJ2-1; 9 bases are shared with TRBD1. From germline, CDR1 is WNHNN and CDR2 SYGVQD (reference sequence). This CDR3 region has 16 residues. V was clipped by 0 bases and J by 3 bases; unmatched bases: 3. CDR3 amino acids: CASSESGTGSYNEQFF. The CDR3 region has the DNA TGCGCCAGCAGTGAGTCCGGGACAGGGAGCTACAATGAGCAGTTCTTC.

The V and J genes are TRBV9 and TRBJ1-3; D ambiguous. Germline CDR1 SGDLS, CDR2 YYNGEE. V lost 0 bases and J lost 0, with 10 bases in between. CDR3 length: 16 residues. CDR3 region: CASSVALGSSGNTIYF. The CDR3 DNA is TGTGCCAGCAGCGTAGCACTAGGGAGCTCTGGAAACACCATATATTTT.

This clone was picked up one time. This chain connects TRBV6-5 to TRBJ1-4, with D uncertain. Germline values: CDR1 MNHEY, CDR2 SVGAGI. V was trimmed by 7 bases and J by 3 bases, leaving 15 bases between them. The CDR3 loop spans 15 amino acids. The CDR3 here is CASKASAGANEKLFF. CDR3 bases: TGTGCCAGCAAAGCCAGTGCCGGGGCTAATGAAAAACTGTTTTTT.

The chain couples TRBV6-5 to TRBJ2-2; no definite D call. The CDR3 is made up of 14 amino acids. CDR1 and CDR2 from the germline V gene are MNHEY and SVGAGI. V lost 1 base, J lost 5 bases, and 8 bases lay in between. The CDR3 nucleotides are TGTGCCAGCAGTTACTTTCAGGCGACCGGGGAGCTGTTTTTT. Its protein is CASSYFQATGELFF.

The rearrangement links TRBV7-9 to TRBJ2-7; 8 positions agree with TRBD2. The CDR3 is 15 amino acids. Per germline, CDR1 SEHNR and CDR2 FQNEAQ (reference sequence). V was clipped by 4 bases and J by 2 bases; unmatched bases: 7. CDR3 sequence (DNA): TGTGCCAGCAGCTCCGGGAGGGAGGGAGCCTACGAGCAGTACTTC. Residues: CASSSGREGAYEQYF. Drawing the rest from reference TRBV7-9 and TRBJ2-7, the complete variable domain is DTGVSQNPRHKITKRGQNVTFRCDPISEHNRLYWYRQTLGQGPEFLTYFQNEAQLEKSRLLSDRFSAERPKGSFSTLEIQRTEQGDSAMYLCASSSGREGAYEQYFGPGTRLTVT.

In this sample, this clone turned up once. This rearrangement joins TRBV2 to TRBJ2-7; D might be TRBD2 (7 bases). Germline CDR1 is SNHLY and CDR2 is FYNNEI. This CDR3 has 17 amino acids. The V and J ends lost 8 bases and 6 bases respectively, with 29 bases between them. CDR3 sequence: CASSPNAGVGGAGEQYF. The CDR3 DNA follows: TGTGCCAGCTCCCCGAATGCGGGAGTGGGGGGGGCGGGCGAGCAGTACTTC.

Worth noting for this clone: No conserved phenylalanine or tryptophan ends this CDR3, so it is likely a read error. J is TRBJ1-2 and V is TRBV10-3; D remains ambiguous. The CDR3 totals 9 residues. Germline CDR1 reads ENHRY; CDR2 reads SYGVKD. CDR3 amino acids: CAAGYGYTL. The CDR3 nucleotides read TGTGCGGCAGGATATGGCTACACCCTC.